This T cell receptor beta chain was obtained from a study of Ad26.COV2.S vaccination and SARS-CoV-2 variants. The V segment lost 1 base and the J segment 5 bases; nucleotides outside the gene matches: 6. Germline V lookup: CDR1 WSHSY, CDR2 SAAADI. The CDR3 covers 16 residues. TCRdb's table, derived via immunoSEQ multiplex PCR, lists solely in-frame clones and lacks some. The data contain approximately 340,000 clones, about 91% of them singletons. The material was peripheral blood, obtained after recovery from COVID-19. This sequence was found in a human donor who had recovered from COVID-19. The chain couples TRBV10-2 to TRBJ2-3; TRBD1 matches 10 bases. Here the CDR3 DNA reads TGCGCCAGCAGTGAGTTGGGACAGGGGTATCAAGATACGCAGTATTTT. Its protein is CASSELGQGYQDTQYF.